The 23 T cell receptor beta chains reported below all come from one sample, sequenced in a study of human T cells and chemical hapten exposure (dated by TCRdb to the early 2020s). Taken with the paper, the label for time point translates to: patch test 1, 2 weeks after DPC sensitization. The label giving this sample's treatment or condition can be read as: therapeutic diphenylcyclopropenone sensitization with weekly scalp DPC. Library preparation was by RACE. The instrument given in TCRdb is NextSeq 500. The raw public data were reprocessed by TCRdb itself: fastp quality trimming at Q25, MiXCR clonotype calling, in-frame beta chains only. Each CDR3 protein gets just one entry, which takes the most common genes and DNA from the rows behind it. The sample table holds 85,000 to 100,000 distinct CDR3 sequences, of which over 10% were seen once. The biggest ten clones account for 2.1% of the sample. The starting material was whole blood, obtained in connection with sensitization to the hapten diphenylcyclopropenone (DPC). Receptors originate from a woman in her thirties or forties with alopecia areata. Some clones in this sample may be carry-over from other donors' samples.

This clonotype has ten or more counts. CDR3: CSVDVENIQYF. As DNA, the CDR3 is TGCAGCGTTGATGTGGAAAACATTCAGTACTTC. This chain connects TRBV29-1 to TRBJ2-4; D is unclear. Per germline, CDR1 SQVTM and CDR2 ANQGSEA. This CDR3 contains 11 residues. Trimming removed 3 bases at V and 5 bases at J, with 5 bases between.

Only a few counts were recorded for this clonotype. The chain employs TRBV29-1 and TRBJ1-4; TRBD1 aligns across 10 bases. CDR3 length equals 12 residues. V lost 7 bases, J lost 8 bases, and 4 bases stayed unmatched. Germline CDR1 SQVTM, CDR2 ANQGSEA. DNA for the CDR3: TGCAGCGCCGGGACAGGGGTGGAAAAACTGTTTTTT. It specifies CSAGTGVEKLFF.

There are a few counts of this clonotype. The chain combines TRBV29-1 with TRBJ2-3; perhaps TRBD2 as D (5 bases). Germline CDR1 and CDR2: SQVTM and ANQGSEA. The CDR3 sequence is 11 residues long. DNA for the CDR3: TGCAATGTGGGAGAAACAGATACGCAGTATTTT. This sequence encodes CNVGETDTQYF.

This clonotype was recorded at least ten times. V gene TRBV6-2 or TRBV6-3 combines with J gene TRBJ2-3; 11 bases are shared with TRBD2. Germline V CDR1 and CDR2: MNHEY, SVGEGT. V shed 3 bases, J shed 3 bases, and the junction held 5 bases outside the gene matches. The CDR3 sequence is 16 residues long. Here the CDR3 DNA reads TGTGCCAGCAGTTATGGAGGGACTAGCGGAACAGATACGCAGTATTTT. This gives the protein CASSYGGTSGTDTQYF.

The chain links TRBV9 to TRBJ2-3; TRBD1 matches 8 bases. CDR3 length equals 13 residues. J gave up 6 bases and V 6 bases, and 6 bases lay outside the gene matches. Germline V gives CDR1 SGDLS, CDR2 YYNGEE. In DNA form, the CDR3 reads TGTGCCAGCACCCGCGACAGGGGTGATACGCAGTATTTT. Residues: CASTRDRGDTQYF.

This clonotype was picked up a small number of times. J is TRBJ2-2 and V is TRBV6-2 or TRBV6-3; 9 bases agree with TRBD2. J was trimmed by 6 bases and V by 6 bases; bases with no gene match: 8. CDR3 length: 15 amino acids. Germline assignment: CDR1 MNHEY and CDR2 SVGEGT. The CDR3 nucleotides are TGTGCCAGCAGCTTAGCGGGAGCGAGGGCCGGGGAGCTGTTTTTT. It translates to CASSLAGARAGELFF.

The chain links TRBV12-3 or TRBV12-4 to TRBJ2-7, with TRBD2 matching over 12 bases. The CDR3 runs to 15 residues. Trimming cost V 7 bases and J 1 base; bases outside gene matches: 5. CDR3 protein: CASTLAGGGSYEQYF. As DNA, the CDR3 is TGTGCCAGCACCCTAGCGGGAGGGGGGTCCTACGAGCAGTACTTC.

This clonotype has a handful of counts. The V and J genes are TRBV19 and TRBJ2-3; 8 positions match TRBD1. The CDR3 length is 15 residues. J gave up 3 bases and V 3 bases, and 5 bases lay outside the gene matches. From germline, CDR1 is LNHDA and CDR2 SQIVND (reference sequence). The CDR3 here is CASSMDRVSTDTQYF. The CDR3 DNA is TGTGCCAGTAGTATGGACAGGGTCTCGACAGATACGCAGTATTTT.

This clonotype was observed a handful of times. The chain recombines TRBV5-1 with TRBJ2-7, with D unclear. Germline V gives CDR1 SGHRS, CDR2 YFSETQ. This CDR3 region has 12 residues. V lost 1 base to trimming and J lost 2 bases, with 4 bases between them. The CDR3 protein is CASSLSPYEQYF. The CDR3, as DNA: TGCGCCAGCAGCTTGTCCCCCTACGAGCAGTACTTC.

The genes are TRBV2 and TRBJ1-4, with D possibly TRBD1 on 5 matching bases. CDR1 and CDR2 (germline): SNHLY, FYNNEI. V was clipped by 6 bases and J by 3 bases, with 11 bases between them. The CDR3 runs to 14 residues. The CDR3 loop is CASRVDISNEKLFF. As DNA, the CDR3 is TGTGCCAGCAGGGTGGACATCTCTAATGAAAAACTGTTTTTT.

This clonotype was found once. Compared with germline, one end of the junction differs, possibly owing to a read error. The chain uses TRBV6-6 and TRBJ2-3; D gene unclear. Germline CDR1 is MNHNY and CDR2 is SVGAGI (reference sequence). There are 13 residues in the CDR3. The CDR3 coding sequence is TGTGCCAGCAGTTACTCTAGATTGGATACGCAGTGTTTT. Amino acids: CASSYSRLDTQCF.

This clonotype was recorded many times. This rearrangement joins TRBV28 to TRBJ2-7; 9 nucleotides agree with TRBD1. The CDR3 has 16 residues. The junction had 5 bases not matched to a gene; V was cut back by 2 bases and J by 0 bases. Per germline, CDR1 MDHEN and CDR2 SYDVKM. CDR3 nucleotides: TGTGCCAGCAGTTTACCTCGGGACAGGGTCTCCTACGAGCAGTACTTC. Translated: CASSLPRDRVSYEQYF.

There are a few counts of this clonotype. The rearrangement joins TRBV20-1 to TRBJ1-3; unclear D gene. This CDR3 is built from 14 residues. CDR1 is DFQATT, CDR2 SNEGSKA, per germline (reference sequence). V lost 4 bases and J 0 bases, leaving 10 bases between the germline ends. In nucleotides, the CDR3 is TGCAGTGCTATAGCAGGCCGCTCTGGAAACACCATATATTTT. It encodes CSAIAGRSGNTIYF.

The CDR3 spells CASSFQSGGLYNEQFF. For the CDR3, the DNA is TGTGCCAGCAGTTTTCAAAGCGGGGGGTTGTACAATGAGCAGTTCTTC. The chain has TRBV28 and TRBJ2-1, with 9 bases lining up with TRBD2. The length of the CDR3 is 16 residues. The J segment lost 4 bases and the V segment lost 3 bases, leaving 7 bases of the junction unmatched. Germline assignment: CDR1 MDHEN and CDR2 SYDVKM.

This rearrangement joins TRBV3-1 to TRBJ2-7, with TRBD1 identical over 8 bases. V lost 4 bases and J lost 3; bases outside the gene matches: 5. The CDR3 runs 14 residues. Germline V gene data show CDR1 as LGHDT and CDR2 as YNNKEL (reference sequence). The CDR3 nucleotides read TGTGCCAGCAGCCTCGGACAGGGACGCTACGAGCAGTACTTC. This codes for CASSLGQGRYEQYF.

This clonotype rates as medium-sized. The rearrangement links TRBV27 to TRBJ2-1; D is perhaps TRBD1 (5 bases). The V and J ends lost 0 bases and 7 bases respectively, with 13 bases between them. Germline assignment: CDR1 MNHEY and CDR2 SMNVEV (reference sequence). The CDR3 is 15 amino acids. In DNA, the CDR3 is TGTGCCAGCAGTTTATCGAGTAGGGGTTATAATGAGCAGTTCTTC. Translation: CASSLSSRGYNEQFF.

This clonotype was seen a few times. The chain is built from TRBV4-2 and TRBJ1-4, with a weak D call TRBD1 (5 bases). The CDR3 consists of 14 residues. The V gene's germline CDR1 is LGHNA and CDR2 YNFKEQ. Trimming took off 4 bases at V and 5 bases at J, with 11 bases between the two ends. The CDR3 nucleotides are TGTGCCAGCAGCCCCGAAACAGGAAATGAAAAACTGTTTTTT. Its protein is CASSPETGNEKLFF.

The V call is TRBV20-1, the J call TRBJ2-2, with 9 bases matching TRBD1. Trimming cost V 1 base and J 2 bases; bases outside gene matches: 2. This CDR3 is 15 amino acids long. Germline CDR1 is DFQATT and CDR2 is SNEGSKA (reference sequence). CDR3 sequence reads: CSARGTGGNTGELFF. CDR3 sequence (DNA): TGCAGTGCTAGAGGAACAGGGGGCAACACCGGGGAGCTGTTTTTT.

In its sample, this clonotype was seen a few times. The chain combines TRBV27 with TRBJ2-2; 11 nucleotides agree with TRBD2. From germline, CDR1 is MNHEY and CDR2 SMNVEV (reference sequence). The CDR3 extends over 17 amino acids. J gave up 7 bases and V 5 bases, and 12 bases lay outside the gene matches. The CDR3 coding sequence is TGTGCCAGCAGTACGAGACGACTAGCGGGATACGGCGGGGAGCTGTTTTTT. Translation: CASSTRRLAGYGGELFF.

This clonotype turned up a few times. The genes are TRBV20-1 and TRBJ2-7, with TRBD1 as a possible D gene (5 bases). This CDR3 is built from 12 residues. The V gene's germline CDR1 is DFQATT and CDR2 SNEGSKA (reference sequence). V was cut by 5 bases and J by 3 bases, with 11 bases left in between. The CDR3, as DNA: TGCAGTGCTGGGGCCTCGAGCTACGAGCAGTACTTC. Amino acids: CSAGASSYEQYF.

This clonotype was detected ten times or more. The chain couples TRBV28 to TRBJ2-5, with D tentatively TRBD2 (5 bases). There are 14 residues in the CDR3. The V end lost 4 bases, the J end lost 2 bases, and 11 bases lay between the germline ends. Germline V lookup: CDR1 MDHEN, CDR2 SYDVKM. Written as DNA, the CDR3 is TGTGCCAGCAGTTCGGCTAGCTCTCAAGAGACCCAGTACTTC. Its protein is CASSSASSQETQYF.

V usage is TRBV12-3 or TRBV12-4 and J usage is TRBJ1-6; 7 bases align to TRBD1. The CDR3 has 13 residues. With 8 bases clipped from V and 6 bases from J, the junction kept 4 bases outside the gene matches. The CDR3 DNA follows: TGTGCCAGCCGAGAGGGGGCTAATTCACCCCTCCACTTT. It specifies CASREGANSPLHF.

A few counts support this clonotype. The chain has TRBV28 and TRBJ1-1; D ambiguous. Germline CDR1 reads MDHEN; CDR2 reads SYDVKM. The CDR3 covers 14 residues. V shed 10 bases and J shed 6 bases, with 21 bases lying between them. In DNA form, the CDR3 reads TGTGCCACCACCCCCAACGCATGGCCTGCTGAAGCTTTCTTT. Translated: CATTPNAWPAEAFF.